The T cell receptor beta chain described here comes from a study of identical twins. Template switching (which added a universal primer site) was used, and cDNA carried unique molecular identifiers. Via MiXCR, TCRdb re-called the 5' RACE reads, giving one row per CDR3 protein. The sample yields about 690,000 distinct CDR3 sequences, roughly 6% seen once. General observations from the study: When twins shared out-of-frame alpha sequences, those sequences had excess low generation probability.

The germline V gene encodes CDR1 DFQATT and CDR2 SNEGSKA (reference sequence). This CDR3 is 13 amino acids long. Trimming removed 3 bases at V and 3 bases at J, with 12 bases between. With no exceptions, donors were healthy Caucasians. Comment on this clonotype: What it binds is not known.

The J gene is TRBJ2-7, the V gene TRBV20-1; TRBD1 is a possible D gene (5 bases). This sequence was found in a man aged 18 to 30 in good health. Sample: naive T cells sorted from blood. As DNA, the CDR3 is TGCAGTGCTAGTAAACCAGGGTACTACGAGCAGTACTTC. Amino acid sequence: CSASKPGYYEQYF.